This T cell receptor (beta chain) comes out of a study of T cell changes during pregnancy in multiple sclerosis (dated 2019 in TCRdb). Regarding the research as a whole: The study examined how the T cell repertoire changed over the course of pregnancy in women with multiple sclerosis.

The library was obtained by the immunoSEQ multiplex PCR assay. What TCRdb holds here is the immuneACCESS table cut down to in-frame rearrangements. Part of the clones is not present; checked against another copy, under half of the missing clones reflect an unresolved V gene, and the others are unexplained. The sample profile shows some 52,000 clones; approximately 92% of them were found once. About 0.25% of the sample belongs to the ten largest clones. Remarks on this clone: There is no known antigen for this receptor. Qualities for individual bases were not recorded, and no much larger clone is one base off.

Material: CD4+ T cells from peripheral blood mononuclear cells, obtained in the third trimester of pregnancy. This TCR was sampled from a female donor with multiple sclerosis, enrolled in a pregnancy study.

CDR3 region: CASQRGPFMGELFF. The bases are TGTGCCTCACAGAGGGGGCCCTTCATGGGGGAGCTGTTTTTT. The sequence links TRBV30 to TRBJ2-2, with TRBD1 identical over 7 junction bases. V has 7 bases trimmed and J has 8 bases trimmed; junction bases matching no gene number 13. CDR1 and CDR2 are drawn from the germline V gene (reference sequence): GTSNPN, SVGIG. The CDR3 runs 14 residues from the cysteine to the phenylalanine. Only the CDR3 region is kept as DNA, spanning 42 bases read in frame from base 1.